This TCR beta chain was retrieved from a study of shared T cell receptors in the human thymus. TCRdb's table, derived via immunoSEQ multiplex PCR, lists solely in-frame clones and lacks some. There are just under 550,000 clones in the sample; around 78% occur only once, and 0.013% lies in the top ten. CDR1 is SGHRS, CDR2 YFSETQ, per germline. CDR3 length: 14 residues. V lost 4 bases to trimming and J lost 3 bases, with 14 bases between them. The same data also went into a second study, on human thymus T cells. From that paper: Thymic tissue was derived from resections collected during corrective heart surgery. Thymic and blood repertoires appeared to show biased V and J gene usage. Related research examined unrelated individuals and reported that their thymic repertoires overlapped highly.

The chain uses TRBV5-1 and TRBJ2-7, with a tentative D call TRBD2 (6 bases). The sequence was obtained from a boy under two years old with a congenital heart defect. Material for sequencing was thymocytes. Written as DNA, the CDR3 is TGCGCCAGCAGCCTCGGGACTGGAGTCTACGAGCAGTACTTC. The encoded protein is CASSLGTGVYEQYF.